This T cell receptor (beta chain) was documented in a study of cytomegalovirus exposure and HLA in healthy donors. Assay: immunoSEQ multiplex PCR; the TCRdb copy retains only in-frame clones and omits some. Of roughly 170,000 clones in the sample, approximately 83% were seen once. Points from the study as a whole: In vitro testing confirmed a few CMV-associated chains as specific for CMV antigens.

Remarks on this clone: The antigen is unknown.

J gave up 4 bases and V 6 bases, and 6 bases lay outside the gene matches. CDR1 and CDR2 (germline): SGHTA, FQGTGA. There are 14 residues in the CDR3. This chain links TRBV7-3 with TRBJ1-1; TRBD1 aligns across 9 bases. The sequence came from a woman aged 18-29 years in good health and CMV-seropositive. Material for sequencing was PBMCs. For the CDR3, the DNA is TGTGCCAGCAGTTCCCAGACAGGGGGCACTGAAGCTTTCTTT. Its translation is CASSSQTGGTEAFF.